The T cell receptor (beta chain) described here comes from a study of CD8 T cells in Susac syndrome. Germline V gene lookup returns CDR1 LGHDT and CDR2 YNNKEL (reference sequence). The CDR3 is 16 amino acids. V shed 4 bases, J shed 5 bases, and the junction held 11 bases outside the gene matches. With random hexamers, reverse transcription was performed on about 0.5 to 1 ug of RNA. Each CDR3 protein gets one entry after TCRdb re-called the immunoSEQ multiplex PCR reads with MiXCR. The sample carries 150,000 or so distinct CDR3 sequences, roughly 95% recorded once. Input material: CD4+ T cells from PBMCs. J is TRBJ1-2 and V is TRBV3-1; 9 bases are shared with TRBD1. This receptor was taken from a human donor with Susac syndrome. The CDR3 spells CASSPQQGAYGYGYTF. The DNA for the CDR3 is TGTGCCAGCAGCCCCCAACAGGGGGCATATGGTTATGGCTACACCTTC.